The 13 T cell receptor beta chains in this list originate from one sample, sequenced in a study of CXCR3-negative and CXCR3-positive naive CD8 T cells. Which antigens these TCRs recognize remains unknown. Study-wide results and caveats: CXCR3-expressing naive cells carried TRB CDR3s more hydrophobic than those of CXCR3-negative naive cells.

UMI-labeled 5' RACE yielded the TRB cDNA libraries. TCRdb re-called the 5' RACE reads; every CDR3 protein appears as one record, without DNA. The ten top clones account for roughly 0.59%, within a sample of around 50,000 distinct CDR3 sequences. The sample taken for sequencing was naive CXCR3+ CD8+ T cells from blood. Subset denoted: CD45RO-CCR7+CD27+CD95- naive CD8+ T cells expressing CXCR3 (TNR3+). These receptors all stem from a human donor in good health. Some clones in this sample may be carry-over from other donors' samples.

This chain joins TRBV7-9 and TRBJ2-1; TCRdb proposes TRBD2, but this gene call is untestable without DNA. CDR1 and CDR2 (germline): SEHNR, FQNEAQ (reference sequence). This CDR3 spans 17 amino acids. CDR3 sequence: CASRASSGGAPYNEQFF. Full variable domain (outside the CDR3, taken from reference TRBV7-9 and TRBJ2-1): DTGVSQNPRHKITKRGQNVTFRCDPISEHNRLYWYRQTLGQGPEFLTYFQNEAQLEKSRLLSDRFSAERPKGSFSTLEIQRTEQGDSAMYLCASRASSGGAPYNEQFFGPGTRLTVL.

CDR3 region: CASSLTGQPYGYTF. The chain joins TRBV5-6 to TRBJ1-2; as DNA is missing, the TRBD1 call by TCRdb cannot be tested. The length of the CDR3 is 14 residues. CDR1 and CDR2 (germline): SGHDT, YYEEEE.

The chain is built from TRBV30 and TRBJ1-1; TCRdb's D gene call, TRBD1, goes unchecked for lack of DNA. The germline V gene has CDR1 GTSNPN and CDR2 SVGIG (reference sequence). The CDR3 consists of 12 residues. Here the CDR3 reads CAWNQGHTEAFF.

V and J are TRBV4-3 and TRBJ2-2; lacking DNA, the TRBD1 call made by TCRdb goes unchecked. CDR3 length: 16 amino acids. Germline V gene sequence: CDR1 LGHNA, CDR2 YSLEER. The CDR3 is CASSLAWAGGTGELFF.

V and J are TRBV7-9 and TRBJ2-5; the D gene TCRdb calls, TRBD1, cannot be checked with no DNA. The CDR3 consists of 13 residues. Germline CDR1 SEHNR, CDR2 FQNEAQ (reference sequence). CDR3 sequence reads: CASSLAPGETQYF.

CDR3 region: CASTPLGGGSTDTQYF. The chain links TRBV12-3 or TRBV12-4 to TRBJ2-3; the D gene TCRdb calls, TRBD1, cannot be checked with no DNA. The CDR3 totals 16 residues.

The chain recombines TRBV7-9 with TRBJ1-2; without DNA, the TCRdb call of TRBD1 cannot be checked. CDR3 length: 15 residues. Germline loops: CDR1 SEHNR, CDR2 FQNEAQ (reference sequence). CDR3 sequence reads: CASSLSGTIRDGYTF.

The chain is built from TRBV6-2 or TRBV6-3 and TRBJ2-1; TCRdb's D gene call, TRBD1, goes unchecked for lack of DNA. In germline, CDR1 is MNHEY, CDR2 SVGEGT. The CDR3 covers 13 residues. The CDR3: CAIAGQGSNEQFF.

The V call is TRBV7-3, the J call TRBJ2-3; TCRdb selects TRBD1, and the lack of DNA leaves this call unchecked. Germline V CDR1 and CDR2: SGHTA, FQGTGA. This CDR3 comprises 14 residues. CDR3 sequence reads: CASSAQGVPDTQYF.

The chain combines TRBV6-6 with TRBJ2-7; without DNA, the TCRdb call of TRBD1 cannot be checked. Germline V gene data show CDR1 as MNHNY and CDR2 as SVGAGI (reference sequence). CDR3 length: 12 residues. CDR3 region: CALRAVTYEQYF.

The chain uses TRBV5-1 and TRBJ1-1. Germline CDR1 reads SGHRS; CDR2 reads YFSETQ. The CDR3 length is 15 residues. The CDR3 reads CASSFLEGGNTEAFF.

CDR3: CASCLAGNTEAFF. V usage is TRBV27 and J usage is TRBJ1-1. CDR1 is MNHEY, CDR2 SMNVEV, per germline (reference sequence). The CDR3 totals 13 residues.

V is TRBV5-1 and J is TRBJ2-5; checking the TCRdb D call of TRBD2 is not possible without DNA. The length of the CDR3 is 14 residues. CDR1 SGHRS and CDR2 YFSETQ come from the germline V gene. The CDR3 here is CASSPGTSPETQYF.